This TCR beta chain was captured by sequencing in a study of persistence of HIV-infected CD4 T cells. Sequencing used immunoSEQ version 4 in survey mode. The protocol was immunoSEQ multiplex PCR, while the TCRdb copy is restricted to in-frame clones and leaves out a portion. This table has approximately 26,000 clones, around 73% appearing once. Cells were stimulated with CMV-infected fibroblast lysates at 8 to 10 ug/mL. CD40L/CD69 double-negative CD45RO-high memory CD4+ T cells were collected. Regarding this clone: Its antigen is unidentified.

CDR1 is SGHDT and CDR2 is YYEEEE in the germline V gene. This CDR3 is 15 amino acids long. V trimming: 6 bases; J trimming: 8 bases; junction bases outside the gene matches: 15. This clonotype originated in an adult woman with HIV who was CMV-seropositive. The chain couples TRBV5-6 to TRBJ1-2; TRBD1 matches 8 bases. Here the sequenced sample was CD4+ T cells sorted from PBMCs after approximately 18-hour stimulation, taken from a patient who received antiretroviral therapy. CDR3 sequence reads: CASTPGGQGAVGYTF. Written as DNA, the CDR3 is TGTGCCAGCACCCCTGGCGGGCAGGGGGCGGTCGGCTACACCTTC.